This T cell receptor (beta chain) derives from a study of shared clonotypes between healthy human individuals. Study conclusions and caveats: Exclusively blood specimens were collected; tissue repertoires likely differ.

Healthy adults negative for HIV, lacking recent acute infections or vaccinations, served as donors. As to this clone: Its target is not known.

Germline V lookup: CDR1 SGHRS, CDR2 YFSETQ. Trimming took 4 bases from V and 2 from J, leaving 17 bases between them. The CDR3 is 16 residues long. Loaded into unsorted PBMC replicate PCRs was roughly 310 ng DNA, about 30,000 T cell genomes. Sequencing on ten immunoSEQ deep assay plates was performed for unsorted PBMC DNA. This table comes from immunoSEQ multiplex PCR, and its TCRdb copy is limited to in-frame clones, with some not included. The profile shows about 460,000 clones, roughly three quarters of them singletons. The chain has TRBV5-1 and TRBJ2-3; no clear D gene. The material sequenced was PBMCs. The clonotype comes from a woman in her 40s in good health. Some clones in this sample may be carry-over from other donors' samples. CDR3 sequence: CASSLPQSSYTDTQYF. The CDR3, as DNA: TGCGCCAGCAGCCTCCCTCAGAGCTCCTACACAGATACGCAGTATTTT.